This entry describes one TCR beta chain. Its antigen is not known. The germline V and J ends were trimmed by 5 bases and 7 bases, with 15 bases remaining between them. Germline values: CDR1 SEHNR, CDR2 FQNEAQ (reference sequence). The CDR3 extends over 15 amino acids. The data originate from a study of shared clonotypes between healthy human individuals. Background on the study: A donor's plate count was three for CD4 naive and three for CD4 memory; CD8 naive had two and CD8 memory one. Whole-study results and caveats: Sample collection involved blood only; tissue repertoires are likely different. Represented diversity (both genetic and exposure-history) was limited by the small number of donors.

Researchers partitioned CD4+ cells into CD45RA+ naive and CD45RA-negative memory subsets. Measured with immunoSEQ multiplex PCR; TCRdb has only the in-frame clones, and not every one. Here the sample spans about 1.1 million clones, around 78% being singletons. The chain carries TRBV7-9 and TRBJ1-6, with a possible D match to TRBD1 (6 bases). The specimen was memory CD4+ T cells from PBMCs. Stated subset: CD45RA-negative fraction. The TCR originated in a man between 18 and 35 years old in good health. Some clones in this sample may be carry-over from other donors' samples. For the CDR3, the DNA is TGTGCCAGCAGCAAAACGGGACACCTCAATTCACCCCTCCACTTT. Protein sequence: CASSKTGHLNSPLHF.